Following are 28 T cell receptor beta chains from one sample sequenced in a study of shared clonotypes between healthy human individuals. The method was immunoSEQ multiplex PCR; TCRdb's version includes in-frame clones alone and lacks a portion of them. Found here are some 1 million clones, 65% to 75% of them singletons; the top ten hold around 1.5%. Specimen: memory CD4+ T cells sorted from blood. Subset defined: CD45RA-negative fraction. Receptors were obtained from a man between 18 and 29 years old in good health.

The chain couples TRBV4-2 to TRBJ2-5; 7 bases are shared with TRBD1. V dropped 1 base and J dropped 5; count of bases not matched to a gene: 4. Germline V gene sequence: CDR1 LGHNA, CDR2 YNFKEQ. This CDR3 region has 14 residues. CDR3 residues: CASSQGQGAETQYF. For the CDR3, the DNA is TGTGCCAGCAGCCAAGGACAGGGAGCGGAGACCCAGTACTTC.

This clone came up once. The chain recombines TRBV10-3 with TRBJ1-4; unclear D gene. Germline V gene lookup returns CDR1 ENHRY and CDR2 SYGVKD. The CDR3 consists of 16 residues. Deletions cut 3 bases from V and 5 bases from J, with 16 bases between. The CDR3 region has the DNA TGTGCCATCAGTGATAGCCCCGGTAGGAACAATGAAAAACTGTTTTTT. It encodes CAISDSPGRNNEKLFF.

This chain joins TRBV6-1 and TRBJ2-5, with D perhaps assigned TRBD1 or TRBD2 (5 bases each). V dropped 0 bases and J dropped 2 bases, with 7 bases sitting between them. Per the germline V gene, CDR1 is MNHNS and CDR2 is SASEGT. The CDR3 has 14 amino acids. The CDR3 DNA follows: TGTGCCAGCAGTGAAGCGGGGGTACAAGAGACCCAGTACTTC. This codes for CASSEAGVQETQYF.

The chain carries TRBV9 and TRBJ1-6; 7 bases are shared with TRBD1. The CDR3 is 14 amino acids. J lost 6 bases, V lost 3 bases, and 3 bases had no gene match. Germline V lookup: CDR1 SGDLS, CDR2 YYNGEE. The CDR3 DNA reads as TGTGCCAGCAGCGGCGACAGGGCTAATTCACCCCTCCACTTT. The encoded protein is CASSGDRANSPLHF.

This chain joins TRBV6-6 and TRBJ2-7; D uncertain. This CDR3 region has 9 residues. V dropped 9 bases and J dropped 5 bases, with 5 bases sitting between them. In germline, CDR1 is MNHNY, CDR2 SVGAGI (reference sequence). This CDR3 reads CASRNEQYF. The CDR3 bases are TGTGCCAGTCGTAACGAGCAGTACTTC.

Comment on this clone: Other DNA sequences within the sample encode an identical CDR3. In DNA form, the CDR3 reads TGCGCCAGCAGCTTACTAGCGGGGGGCTACGAGCAGTACTTC. The encoded protein is CASSLLAGGYEQYF. The chain has TRBV5-1 and TRBJ2-7; 12 bases are shared with TRBD2. CDR3 size: 14 residues. V lost 2 bases, J lost 3 bases, and 0 bases stayed unmatched. Germline CDR1 SGHRS, CDR2 YFSETQ. The full variable domain, with the rest looked up from reference TRBV5-1 and TRBJ2-7, is KAGVTQTPRYLIKTRGQQVTLSCSPISGHRSVSWYQQTPGQGLQFLFEYFSETQRNKGNFPGRFSGRQFSNSRSEMNVSTLELGDSALYLCASSLLAGGYEQYFGPGTRLTVT.

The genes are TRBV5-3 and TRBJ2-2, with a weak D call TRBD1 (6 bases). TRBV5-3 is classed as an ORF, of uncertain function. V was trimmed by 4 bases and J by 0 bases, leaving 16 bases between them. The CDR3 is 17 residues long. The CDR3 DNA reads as TGTGCCAGAAGCCGAGAAACAGGGTTGGCGAACACCGGGGAGCTGTTTTTT. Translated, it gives CARSRETGLANTGELFF.

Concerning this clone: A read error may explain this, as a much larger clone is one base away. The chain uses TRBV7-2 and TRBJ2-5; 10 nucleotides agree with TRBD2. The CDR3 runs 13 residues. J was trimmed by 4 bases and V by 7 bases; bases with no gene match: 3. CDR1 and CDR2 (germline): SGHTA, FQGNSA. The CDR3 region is CASTRTSGETQYF. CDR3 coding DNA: TGTGCCAGCACCCGGACTAGCGGAGAGACCCAGTACTTC.

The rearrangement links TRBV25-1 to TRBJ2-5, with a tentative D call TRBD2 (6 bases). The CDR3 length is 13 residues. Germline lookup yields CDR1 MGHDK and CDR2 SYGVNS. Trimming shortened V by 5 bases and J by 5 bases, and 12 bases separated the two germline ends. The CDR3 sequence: CASSWGGGETQYF. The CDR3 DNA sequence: TGTGCCAGCAGTTGGGGAGGTGGGGAGACCCAGTACTTC.

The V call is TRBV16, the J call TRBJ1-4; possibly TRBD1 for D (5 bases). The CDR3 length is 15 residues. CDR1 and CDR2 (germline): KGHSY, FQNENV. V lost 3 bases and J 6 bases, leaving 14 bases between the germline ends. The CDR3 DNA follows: TGTGCCAGCAGCCAGGGGGACCGGAGAGATGAAAAACTGTTTTTT. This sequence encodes CASSQGDRRDEKLFF.

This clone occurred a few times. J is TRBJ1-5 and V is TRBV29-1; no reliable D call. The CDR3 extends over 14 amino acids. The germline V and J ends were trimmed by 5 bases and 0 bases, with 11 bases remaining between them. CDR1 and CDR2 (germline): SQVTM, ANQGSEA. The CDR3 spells CSVRDGYSNQPQHF. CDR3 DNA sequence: TGCAGCGTTCGCGACGGGTATAGCAATCAGCCCCAGCATTTT.

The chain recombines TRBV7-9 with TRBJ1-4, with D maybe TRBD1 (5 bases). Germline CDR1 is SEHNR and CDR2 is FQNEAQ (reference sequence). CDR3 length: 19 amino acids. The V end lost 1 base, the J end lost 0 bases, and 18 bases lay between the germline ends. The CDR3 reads CASSLVDGGARSTNEKLFF. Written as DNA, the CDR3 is TGTGCCAGCAGCTTAGTGGATGGAGGGGCCCGTTCAACTAATGAAAAACTGTTTTTT. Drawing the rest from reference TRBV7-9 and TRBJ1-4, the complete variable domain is DTGVSQNPRHKITKRGQNVTFRCDPISEHNRLYWYRQTLGQGPEFLTYFQNEAQLEKSRLLSDRFSAERPKGSFSTLEIQRTEQGDSAMYLCASSLVDGGARSTNEKLFFGSGTQLSVL.

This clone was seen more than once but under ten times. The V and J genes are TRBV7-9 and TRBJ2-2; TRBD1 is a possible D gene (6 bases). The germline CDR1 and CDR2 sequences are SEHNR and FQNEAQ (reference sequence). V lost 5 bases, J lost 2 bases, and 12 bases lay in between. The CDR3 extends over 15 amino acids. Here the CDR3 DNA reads TGTGCCAGCAGCCCGGGGACAAGAAACACCGGGGAGCTGTTTTTT. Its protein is CASSPGTRNTGELFF.

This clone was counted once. In DNA, the CDR3 is TGTGCCAGTAGTATTCCAAGACTAGCAGGTTTCGGGGAGCTGTTTTTT. Protein sequence: CASSIPRLAGFGELFF. The chain employs TRBV19 and TRBJ2-2, with 7 positions matching TRBD2. Germline loops: CDR1 LNHDA, CDR2 SQIVND (reference sequence). V was clipped by 3 bases and J by 7 bases; unmatched bases: 11. The CDR3 extends over 16 amino acids.

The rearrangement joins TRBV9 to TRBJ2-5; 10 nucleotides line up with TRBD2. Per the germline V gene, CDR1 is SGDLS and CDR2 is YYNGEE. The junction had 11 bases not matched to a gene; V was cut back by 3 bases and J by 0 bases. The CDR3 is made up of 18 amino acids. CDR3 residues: CASSGGWTSGANQETQYF. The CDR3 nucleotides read TGTGCCAGCAGCGGCGGGTGGACTAGCGGAGCAAACCAAGAGACCCAGTACTTC.

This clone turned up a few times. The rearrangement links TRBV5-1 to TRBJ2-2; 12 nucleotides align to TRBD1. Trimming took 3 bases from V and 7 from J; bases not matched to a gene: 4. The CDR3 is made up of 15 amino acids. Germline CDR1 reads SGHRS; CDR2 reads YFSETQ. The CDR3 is CASSSGTGGSGELFF. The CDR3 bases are TGCGCCAGCAGCTCCGGGACAGGGGGCAGCGGGGAGCTGTTTTTT.

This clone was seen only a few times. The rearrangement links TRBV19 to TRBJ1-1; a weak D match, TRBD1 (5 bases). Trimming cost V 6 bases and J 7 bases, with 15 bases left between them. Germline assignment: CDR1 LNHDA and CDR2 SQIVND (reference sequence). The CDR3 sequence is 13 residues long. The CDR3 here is CASRSIRDLEAFF. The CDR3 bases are TGTGCCAGTAGATCGATCCGGGACCTTGAAGCTTTCTTT.

The DNA for the CDR3 is TGTGCCTGGGACAGGGGGGCATCCTACGAGCAGTACTTC. Protein product: CAWDRGASYEQYF. The chain has TRBV30 and TRBJ2-5; TRBD1 matches 9 bases. The end of the DNA is better explained by TRBJ2-7, so the J call may be wrong. From germline, CDR1 is GTSNPN and CDR2 SVGIG (reference sequence). The CDR3 loop spans 13 amino acids.

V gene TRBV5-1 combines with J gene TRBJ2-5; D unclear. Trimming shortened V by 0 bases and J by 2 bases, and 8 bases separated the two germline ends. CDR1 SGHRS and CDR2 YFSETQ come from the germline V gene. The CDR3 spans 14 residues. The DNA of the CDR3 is TGCGCCAGCAGCTTGGGTTTCATTCAAGAGACCCAGTACTTC. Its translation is CASSLGFIQETQYF.

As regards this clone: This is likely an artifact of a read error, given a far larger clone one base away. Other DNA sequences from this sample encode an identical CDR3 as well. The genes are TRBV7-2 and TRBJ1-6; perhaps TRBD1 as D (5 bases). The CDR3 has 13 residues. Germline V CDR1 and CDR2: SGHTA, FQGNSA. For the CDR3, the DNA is TGCGCCAGCAGCTTAGGGGCACGCAATGACCTCCACTTT. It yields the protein CASSLGARNDLHF.

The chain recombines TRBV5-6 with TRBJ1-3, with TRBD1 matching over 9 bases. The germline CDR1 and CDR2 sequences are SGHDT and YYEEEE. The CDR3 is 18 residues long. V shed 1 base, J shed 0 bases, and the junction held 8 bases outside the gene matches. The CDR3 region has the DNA TGTGCCAGCAGCTTGAAACAGGGGGCTCGGGGCTCTGGAAACACCATATATTTT. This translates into CASSLKQGARGSGNTIYF.

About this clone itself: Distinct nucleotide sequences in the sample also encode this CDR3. In DNA, the CDR3 is TGTGCCAGCAGCTTAGAAAATGAGCAGTTCTTC. Translated, it gives CASSLENEQFF. V gene TRBV7-9 combines with J gene TRBJ2-1; D call uncertain. V was trimmed by 1 base and J by 7 bases, leaving 2 bases between them. There are 11 residues in the CDR3. Germline CDR1 and CDR2: SEHNR and FQNEAQ (reference sequence). Based on the CDR3 plus reference TRBV7-9 and TRBJ2-1, the full variable domain is DTGVSQNPRHKITKRGQNVTFRCDPISEHNRLYWYRQTLGQGPEFLTYFQNEAQLEKSRLLSDRFSAERPKGSFSTLEIQRTEQGDSAMYLCASSLENEQFFGPGTRLTVL.

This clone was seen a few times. CDR3 region: CASSEVPPGGYTF. The CDR3 bases are TGTGCCAGCAGTGAGGTCCCACCTGGGGGCTACACCTTC. The rearrangement joins TRBV2 to TRBJ1-2; D is uncertain. V shed 3 bases and J shed 8 bases, with 13 bases lying between them. The germline V gene encodes CDR1 SNHLY and CDR2 FYNNEI. CDR3 size: 13 residues.

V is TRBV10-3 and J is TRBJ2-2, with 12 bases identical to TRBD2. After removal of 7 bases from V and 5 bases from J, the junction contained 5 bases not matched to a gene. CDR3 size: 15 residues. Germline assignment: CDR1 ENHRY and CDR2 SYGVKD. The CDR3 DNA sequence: TGTGCCATCACCAGACTAGCGGGGGCGACCGGGGAGCTGTTTTTT. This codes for CAITRLAGATGELFF.

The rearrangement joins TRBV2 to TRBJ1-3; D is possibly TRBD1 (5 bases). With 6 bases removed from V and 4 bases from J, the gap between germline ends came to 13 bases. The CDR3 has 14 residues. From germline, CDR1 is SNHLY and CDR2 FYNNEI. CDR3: CASRSDRSGNTIYF. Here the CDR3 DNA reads TGTGCCAGCAGGTCCGACAGATCGGGAAACACCATATATTTT.

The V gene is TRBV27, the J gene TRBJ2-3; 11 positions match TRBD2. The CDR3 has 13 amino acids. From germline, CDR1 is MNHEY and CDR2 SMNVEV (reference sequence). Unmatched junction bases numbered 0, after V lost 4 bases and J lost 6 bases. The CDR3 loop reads CASSWTSGDTQYF. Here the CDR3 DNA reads TGTGCCAGCAGTTGGACTAGCGGGGATACGCAGTATTTT.

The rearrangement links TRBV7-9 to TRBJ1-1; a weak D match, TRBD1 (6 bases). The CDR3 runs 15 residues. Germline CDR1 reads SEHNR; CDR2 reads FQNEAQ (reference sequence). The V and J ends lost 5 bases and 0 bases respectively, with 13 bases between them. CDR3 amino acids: CASSTRGNMNTEAFF. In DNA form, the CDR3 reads TGTGCCAGCAGCACCAGGGGAAACATGAACACTGAAGCTTTCTTT. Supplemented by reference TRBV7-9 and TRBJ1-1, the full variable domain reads DTGVSQNPRHKITKRGQNVTFRCDPISEHNRLYWYRQTLGQGPEFLTYFQNEAQLEKSRLLSDRFSAERPKGSFSTLEIQRTEQGDSAMYLCASSTRGNMNTEAFFGQGTRLTVV.

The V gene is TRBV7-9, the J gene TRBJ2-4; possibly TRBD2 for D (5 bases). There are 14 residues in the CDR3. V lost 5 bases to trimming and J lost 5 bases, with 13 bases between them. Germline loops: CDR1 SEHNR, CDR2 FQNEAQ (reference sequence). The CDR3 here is CASSPRAGENIQYF. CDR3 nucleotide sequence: TGTGCCAGCAGCCCCCGTGCGGGTGAAAACATTCAGTACTTC.